Given below is one T cell receptor beta chain in context. Its antigen is not known. Data came from immunoSEQ multiplex PCR; TCRdb stores just in-frame clones and leaves some out. Among 120,000 or so clones listed, around nine tenths were seen once. This record belongs to a study of T cell responses to AZD1222 COVID-19 vaccine. General observations from the study: Close to half of spike-specific TCRs reportedly recognize unmutated variant regions. Donors in the cohort were predominantly white British and more often female, and clonal diversity was possibly underestimated. Only a handful of AZD1222 recipients, more than five in all, had baseline seropositivity.

V gave up 6 bases and J gave up 4 bases, with 15 bases separating them. Germline-derived CDR1 and CDR2 are SEHNR and FQNEAQ (reference sequence). This CDR3 region has 14 residues. Material: peripheral blood, obtained on day 0 of AZD1222 vaccination. The genes are TRBV7-9 and TRBJ1-2; D remains unclear. The TCR was taken from an adult in good health. The CDR3 loop is CASSLGQVVYGYTF. For the CDR3, the DNA is TGTGCCAGCAGTCTGGGTCAGGTGGTCTATGGCTACACCTTC. Filled out from reference TRBV7-9 and TRBJ1-2, the complete variable domain reads DTGVSQNPRHKITKRGQNVTFRCDPISEHNRLYWYRQTLGQGPEFLTYFQNEAQLEKSRLLSDRFSAERPKGSFSTLEIQRTEQGDSAMYLCASSLGQVVYGYTFGSGTRLTVV.